This paragraph covers one TCR beta chain sequence. This record comes from a study of blood T cells in healthy people across ages. Then a second PCR, running roughly 7 to 11 cycles, was carried out with a sample-barcoded 5' primer and a J-beta primer mix. MiXCR, applied by TCRdb to the 5' RACE reads, yields one record per CDR3 protein. This sample yields approximately 770,000 distinct CDR3 sequences, of which roughly 64% are seen a single time; about 20% belongs to the top ten. Each donor's blood draw was roughly 9.5 milliliters of peripheral blood. The germline V gene has CDR1 DFQATT and CDR2 SNEGSKA (reference sequence). The CDR3 consists of 15 residues. V was cut by 6 bases and J by 0 bases, with 16 bases left in between.

The sequenced material came from blood. The chain has TRBV20-1 and TRBJ2-3; perhaps TRBD2 as D (5 bases). The receptor was derived from a young man in good health. CDR3 loop: CSASRTSASTDTQYF. DNA for the CDR3: TGCAGTGCCTCCCGGACTTCGGCGAGCACAGATACGCAGTATTTT.